Included here is one T cell receptor beta chain sequence, with context. Peripheral blood, 9.5 to 10 milliliters per donor, was collected. The data are from a study of blood T cells in healthy people across ages. A second PCR, run for roughly 7 to 12 cycles, used a sample-barcoded 5' primer plus a J-beta primer mix. The template-switch adaptor, which had 12 random nucleotides, put a tag on each cDNA molecule. TCRdb re-derived calls from the 5' RACE reads in MiXCR, one entry per CDR3 protein. Seen here are approximately 850,000 distinct CDR3 sequences, roughly 60% observed once, and the top ten hold roughly 22%. With 4 bases removed from V and 13 bases from J, the gap between germline ends came to 11 bases. Germline V lookup: CDR1 SGHTA, CDR2 FQGNSA. The CDR3 is 12 residues long.

The TCR was taken from a man aged 25-45 years in good health. The chain uses TRBV7-2 and TRBJ1-6; D remains ambiguous. Sequenced material: blood. In nucleotides, the CDR3 is TGTGCCAGCAGCTCCTATCAACCCCCCCTCCACTTT. It encodes CASSSYQPPLHF.